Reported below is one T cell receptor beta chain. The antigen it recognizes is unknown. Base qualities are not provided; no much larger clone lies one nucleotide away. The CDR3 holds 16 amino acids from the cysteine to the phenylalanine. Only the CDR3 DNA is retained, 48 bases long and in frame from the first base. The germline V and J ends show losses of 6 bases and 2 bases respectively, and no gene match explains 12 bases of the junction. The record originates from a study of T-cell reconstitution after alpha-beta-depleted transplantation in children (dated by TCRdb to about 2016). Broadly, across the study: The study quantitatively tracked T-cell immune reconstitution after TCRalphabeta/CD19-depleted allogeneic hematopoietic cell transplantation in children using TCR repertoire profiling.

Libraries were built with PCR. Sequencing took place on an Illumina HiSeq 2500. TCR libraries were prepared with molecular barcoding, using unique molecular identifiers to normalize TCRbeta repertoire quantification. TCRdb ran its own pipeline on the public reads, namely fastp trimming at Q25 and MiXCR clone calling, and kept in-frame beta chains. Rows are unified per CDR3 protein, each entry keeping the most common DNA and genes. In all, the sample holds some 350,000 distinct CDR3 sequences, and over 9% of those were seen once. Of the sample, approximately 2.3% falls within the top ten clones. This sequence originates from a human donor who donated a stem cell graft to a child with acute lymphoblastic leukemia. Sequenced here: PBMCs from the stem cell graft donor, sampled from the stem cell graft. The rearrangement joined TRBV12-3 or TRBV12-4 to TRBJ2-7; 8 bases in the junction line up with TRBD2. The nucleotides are TGTGCCAGCAGCCTATTTGCGGGGGGTATCACCTACGAGCAGTACTTC. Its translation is CASSLFAGGITYEQYF.